This TCR beta chain was sequenced in a study of spatial heterogeneity in lung cancer. Study information: The follow-up PBMC samples were sequenced whenever they were available. The median time to follow-up was about two years after resection. Whole-study findings and limits: At tumor resection, ubiquitous expanded TCRs were detected in blood more often than later.

The V end was cut by 3 bases, the J end by 4 bases, with 19 bases between. Germline V lookup: CDR1 ENHRY, CDR2 SYGVKD. This CDR3 contains 17 residues. On this clonotype: Its specificity is not known.

The time point denotes: blood at routine non-recurrence follow-up after resection. Researchers sequenced whole RNA taken from tumor, nontumor lung or frozen PBMC without sorting. One entry per CDR3 protein results from TCRdb running MiXCR on the 5' RACE reads. The table shows 110,000 or so distinct CDR3 sequences, with approximately 11% occurring only once. The sequence was collected from a female donor with early-stage non-small cell lung cancer. The chain links TRBV10-3 to TRBJ2-1; D may correspond to TRBD1 or TRBD2 (5 bases each). The sequencing used PBMCs, collected at follow-up. The DNA for the CDR3 is TGTGCCATCAGTGATCAGGGCGGTGGCGGGCCGTACAATGAGCAGTTCTTC. It translates to CAISDQGGGGPYNEQFF.